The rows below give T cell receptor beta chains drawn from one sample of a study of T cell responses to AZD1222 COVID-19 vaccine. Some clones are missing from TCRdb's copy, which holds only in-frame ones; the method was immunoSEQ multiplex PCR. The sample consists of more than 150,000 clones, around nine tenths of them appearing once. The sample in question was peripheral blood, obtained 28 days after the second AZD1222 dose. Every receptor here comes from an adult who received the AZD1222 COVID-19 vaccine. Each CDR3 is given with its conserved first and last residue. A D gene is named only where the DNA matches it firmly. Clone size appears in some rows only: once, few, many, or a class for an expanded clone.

CDR3 protein: CASSWTGGLKMDGYTF
CDR3 DNA: TGTGCCAGCAGCTGGACAGGGGGTCTAAAGATGGATGGCTACACCTTC
V gene: TRBV6-2/TRBV6-3
CDR3 length: 16
D gene: TRBD1
clone size: .
J gene: TRBJ1-2

CDR3 protein: CASGLGGGTDTQYF
CDR3 DNA: TGTGCTAGTGGTTTGGGCGGAGGGACAGATACGCAGTATTTT
V gene: TRBV12-5
CDR3 length: 14
D gene: .
clone size: once
J gene: TRBJ2-3

CDR3 protein: CASSPGGLLGEQYF
CDR3 DNA: TGTGCCAGCAGCCCAGGGGGCCTCCTCGGGGAGCAGTACTTC
V gene: TRBV7-3
CDR3 length: 14
D gene: TRBD1
clone size: .
J gene: TRBJ2-7

CDR3 protein: CASSLDRGGTGSTGELFF
CDR3 DNA: TGTGCCAGCAGCTTAGATCGGGGTGGGACAGGGTCGACCGGGGAGCTGTTTTTT
V gene: TRBV7-2
CDR3 length: 18
D gene: TRBD1
clone size: .
J gene: TRBJ2-2

CDR3 protein: CASSPDDRAYGYTF
CDR3 DNA: TGTGCCAGCAGCCCGGACGACAGGGCCTATGGCTACACCTTC
V gene: TRBV2
CDR3 length: 14
D gene: TRBD1
clone size: .
J gene: TRBJ1-2

CDR3 protein: CASSRTGVHEQYF
CDR3 DNA: TGTGCCAGCAGCAGGACAGGGGTCCACGAGCAGTACTTC
V gene: TRBV5-6
CDR3 length: 13
D gene: TRBD1
clone size: .
J gene: TRBJ2-7

CDR3 protein: CASSRFRASTSTTSEQYF
CDR3 DNA: TGTGCCAGCAGCCGCTTCCGGGCCAGTACCTCGACCACCTCCGAGCAGTACTTC
V gene: TRBV14
CDR3 length: 18
D gene: .
clone size: .
J gene: TRBJ2-7

CDR3 protein: CASSRTGGYTF
CDR3 DNA: TGTGCCAGCTCCCGGACGGGGGGCTACACCTTC
V gene: TRBV25-1
CDR3 length: 11
D gene: .
clone size: .
J gene: TRBJ1-2

CDR3 protein: CASIPRGQGSSGANVLTF
CDR3 DNA: TGTGCCAGCATCCCGCGGGGACAGGGTTCCTCTGGGGCCAACGTCCTGACTTTC
V gene: TRBV7-2
CDR3 length: 18
D gene: TRBD1
clone size: .
J gene: TRBJ2-6

CDR3 protein: CANGSPYEQYF
CDR3 DNA: TGTGCCAATGGCAGCCCCTACGAGCAGTACTTC
V gene: TRBV6-5
CDR3 length: 11
D gene: .
clone size: .
J gene: TRBJ2-7

CDR3 protein: CASSQFSGPSTDTQYF
CDR3 DNA: TGTGCCAGCAGCCAATTTAGCGGGCCTAGCACAGATACGCAGTATTTT
V gene: TRBV7-2
CDR3 length: 16
D gene: TRBD2
clone size: .
J gene: TRBJ2-3